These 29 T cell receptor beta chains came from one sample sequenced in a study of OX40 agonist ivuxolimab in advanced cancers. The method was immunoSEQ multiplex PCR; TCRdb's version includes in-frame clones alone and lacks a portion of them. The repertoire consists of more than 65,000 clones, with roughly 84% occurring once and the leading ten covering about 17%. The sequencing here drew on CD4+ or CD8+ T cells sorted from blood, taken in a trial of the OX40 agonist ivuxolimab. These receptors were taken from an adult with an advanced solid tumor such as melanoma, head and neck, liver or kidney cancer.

The CDR3 reads CASRHRQGANYGYTF. CDR3 DNA: TGTGCCAGCAGACATCGACAGGGGGCTAACTATGGCTACACCTTC. The chain recombines TRBV6-6 with TRBJ1-2; 9 nucleotides match TRBD1. There are 15 residues in the CDR3. From germline, CDR1 is MNHNY and CDR2 SVGAGI (reference sequence). J lost 0 bases, V lost 6 bases, and 5 bases had no gene match.

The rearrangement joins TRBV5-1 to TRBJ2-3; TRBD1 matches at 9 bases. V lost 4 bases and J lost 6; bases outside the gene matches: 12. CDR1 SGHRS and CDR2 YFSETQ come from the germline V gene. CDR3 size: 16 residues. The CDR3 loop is CASSTPRQGGKDTQYF. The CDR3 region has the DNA TGCGCCAGCAGCACACCGCGACAGGGGGGAAAGGATACGCAGTATTTT.

The CDR3, as DNA: TGTGCCAGCAGTCCTGTAACGGGGACAGGGGCCTATGGCTACACCTTC. Amino acid sequence: CASSPVTGTGAYGYTF. The chain combines TRBV27 with TRBJ1-2, with 10 positions matching TRBD1. This CDR3 has 16 residues. V dropped 5 bases and J dropped 4; count of bases not matched to a gene: 10. Germline values: CDR1 MNHEY, CDR2 SMNVEV (reference sequence).

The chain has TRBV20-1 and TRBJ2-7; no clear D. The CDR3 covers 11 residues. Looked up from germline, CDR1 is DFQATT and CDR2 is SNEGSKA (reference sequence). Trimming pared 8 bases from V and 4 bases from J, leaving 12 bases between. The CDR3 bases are TGCAGTACCCTAAGGAAATACGAGCAGTACTTC. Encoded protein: CSTLRKYEQYF.

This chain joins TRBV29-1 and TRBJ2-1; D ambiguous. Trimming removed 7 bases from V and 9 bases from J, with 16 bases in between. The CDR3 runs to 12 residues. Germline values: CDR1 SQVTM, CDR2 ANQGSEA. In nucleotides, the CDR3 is TGCAGCGCCCGAGTAGGAGACGGTGAGCAGTTCTTC. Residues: CSARVGDGEQFF.

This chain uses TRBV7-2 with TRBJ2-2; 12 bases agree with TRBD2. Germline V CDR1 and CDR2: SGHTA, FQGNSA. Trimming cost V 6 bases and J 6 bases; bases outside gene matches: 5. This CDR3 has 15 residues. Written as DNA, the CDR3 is TGTGCCAGCAGTATGACTAGCGGGAGTTCCGGGGAGCTGTTTTTT. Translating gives CASSMTSGSSGELFF.

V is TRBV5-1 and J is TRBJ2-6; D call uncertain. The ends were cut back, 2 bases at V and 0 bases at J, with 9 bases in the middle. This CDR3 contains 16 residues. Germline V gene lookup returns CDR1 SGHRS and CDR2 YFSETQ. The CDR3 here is CASSLESSSGANVLTF. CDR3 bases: TGCGCCAGCAGCTTAGAATCTAGCTCTGGGGCCAACGTCCTGACTTTC.

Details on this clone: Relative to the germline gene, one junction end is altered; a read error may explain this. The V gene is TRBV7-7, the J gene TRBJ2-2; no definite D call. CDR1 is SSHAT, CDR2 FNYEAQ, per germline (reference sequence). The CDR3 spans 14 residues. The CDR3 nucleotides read TGTGCTAGCAGCTTATGGGCAGCTACCGGGGAGCTGTTTTTT. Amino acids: CASSLWAATGELFF.

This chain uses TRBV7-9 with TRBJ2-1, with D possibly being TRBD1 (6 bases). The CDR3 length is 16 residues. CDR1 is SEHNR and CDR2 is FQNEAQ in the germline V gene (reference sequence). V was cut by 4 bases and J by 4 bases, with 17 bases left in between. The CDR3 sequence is CASSSSQGNWYNEQFF. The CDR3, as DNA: TGTGCCAGCAGCTCCTCACAGGGTAATTGGTACAATGAGCAGTTCTTC. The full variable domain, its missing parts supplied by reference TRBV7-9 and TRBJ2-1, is DTGVSQNPRHKITKRGQNVTFRCDPISEHNRLYWYRQTLGQGPEFLTYFQNEAQLEKSRLLSDRFSAERPKGSFSTLEIQRTEQGDSAMYLCASSSSQGNWYNEQFFGPGTRLTVL.

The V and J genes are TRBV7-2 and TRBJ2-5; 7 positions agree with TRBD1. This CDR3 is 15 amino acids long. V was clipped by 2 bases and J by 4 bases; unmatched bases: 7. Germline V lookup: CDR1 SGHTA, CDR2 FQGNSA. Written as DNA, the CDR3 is TGTGCCAGCAGCTTATCCAGGGGGAAGGGAGAGACCCAGTACTTC. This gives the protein CASSLSRGKGETQYF.

CDR3 in amino acids: CASSIQRPTEAFF. CDR3 DNA sequence: TGTGCCAGTAGTATCCAGCGGCCCACTGAAGCTTTCTTT. The rearrangement links TRBV19 to TRBJ1-1; D gene unclear. Germline lookup yields CDR1 LNHDA and CDR2 SQIVND (reference sequence). The ends were cut back, 3 bases at V and 4 bases at J, with 9 bases in the middle. The CDR3 is 13 amino acids.

The CDR3 DNA reads as TGTGCCAGCAGTGCAAGTATCCATGAGCAGTTCTTC. This encodes CASSASIHEQFF. V is TRBV6-5 and J is TRBJ2-1; D remains unclear. The V gene's germline CDR1 is MNHEY and CDR2 SVGAGI. The CDR3 is made up of 12 amino acids. Trimming cost V 5 bases and J 8 bases, with 10 bases left between them.

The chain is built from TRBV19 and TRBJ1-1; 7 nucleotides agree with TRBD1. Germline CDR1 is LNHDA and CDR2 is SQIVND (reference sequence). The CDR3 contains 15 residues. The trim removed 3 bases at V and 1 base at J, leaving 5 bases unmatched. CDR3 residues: CASSILGQTNTEAFF. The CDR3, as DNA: TGTGCCAGTAGTATCTTGGGACAGACGAACACTGAAGCTTTCTTT.

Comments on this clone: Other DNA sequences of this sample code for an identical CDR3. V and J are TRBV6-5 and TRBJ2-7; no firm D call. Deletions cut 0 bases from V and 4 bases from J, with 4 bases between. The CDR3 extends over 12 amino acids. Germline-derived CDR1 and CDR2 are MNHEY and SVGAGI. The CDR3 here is CASSYSRYEQYF. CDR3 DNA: TGTGCCAGCAGTTACTCCCGGTACGAGCAGTACTTC.

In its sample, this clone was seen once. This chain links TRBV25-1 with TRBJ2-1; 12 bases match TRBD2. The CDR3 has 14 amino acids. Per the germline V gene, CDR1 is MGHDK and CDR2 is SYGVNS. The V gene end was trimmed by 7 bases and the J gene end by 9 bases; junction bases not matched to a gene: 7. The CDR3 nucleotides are TGTGCCAGCACTTCTAGCGGGAGGGCCCCTGAGCAGTTCTTC. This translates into CASTSSGRAPEQFF.

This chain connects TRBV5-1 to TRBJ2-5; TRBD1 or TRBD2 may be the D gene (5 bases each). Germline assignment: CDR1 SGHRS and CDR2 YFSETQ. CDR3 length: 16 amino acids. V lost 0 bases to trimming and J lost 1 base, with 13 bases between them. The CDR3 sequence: CASSLGGLGGQETQYF. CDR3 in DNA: TGCGCCAGCAGCTTGGGGGGTCTTGGGGGCCAAGAGACCCAGTACTTC.

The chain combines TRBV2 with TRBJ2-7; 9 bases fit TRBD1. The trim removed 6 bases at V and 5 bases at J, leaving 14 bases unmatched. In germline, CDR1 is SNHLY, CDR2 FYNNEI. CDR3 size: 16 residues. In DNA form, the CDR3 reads TGTGCCAGCAGCGACCACTCCGGGACAGGGCGCAACGAGCAGTACTTC. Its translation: CASSDHSGTGRNEQYF. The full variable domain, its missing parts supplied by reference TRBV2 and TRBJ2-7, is EPEVTQTPSHQVTQMGQEVILRCVPISNHLYFYWYRQILGQKVEFLVSFYNNEISEKSEIFDDQFSVERPDGSNFTLKIRSTKLEDSAMYFCASSDHSGTGRNEQYFGPGTRLTVT.

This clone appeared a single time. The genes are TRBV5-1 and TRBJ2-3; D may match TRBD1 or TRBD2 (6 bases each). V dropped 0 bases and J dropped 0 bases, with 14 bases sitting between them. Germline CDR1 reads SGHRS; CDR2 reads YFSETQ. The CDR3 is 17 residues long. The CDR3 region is CASSLEGGTGSTDTQYF. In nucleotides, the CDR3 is TGCGCCAGCAGCTTGGAGGGGGGTACGGGAAGCACAGATACGCAGTATTTT.

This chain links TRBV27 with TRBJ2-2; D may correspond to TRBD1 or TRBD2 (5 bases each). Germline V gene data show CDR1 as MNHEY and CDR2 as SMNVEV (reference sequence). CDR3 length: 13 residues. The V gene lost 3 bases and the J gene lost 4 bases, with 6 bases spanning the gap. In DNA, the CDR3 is TGTGCCAGCAGTTTTGGGGGCACCGGGGAGCTGTTTTTT. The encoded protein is CASSFGGTGELFF.

The CDR3 spells CASSQDNQETQYF. The CDR3 nucleotides read TGTGCCAGTAGCCAGGACAACCAAGAGACCCAGTACTTC. The genes are TRBV19 and TRBJ2-5, with a possible D match to TRBD1 (5 bases). The CDR3 has 13 residues. Trimming removed 6 bases from V and 0 bases from J, with 8 bases in between. Germline V lookup: CDR1 LNHDA, CDR2 SQIVND (reference sequence).

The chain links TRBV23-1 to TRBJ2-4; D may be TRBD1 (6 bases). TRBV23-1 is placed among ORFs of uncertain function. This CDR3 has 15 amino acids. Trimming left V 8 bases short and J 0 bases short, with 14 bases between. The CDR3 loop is CASVSGDRAKNIQYF. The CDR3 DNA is TGCGCCAGCGTTTCAGGGGACCGAGCCAAAAACATTCAGTACTTC.

This chain's CDR3 is CASSLQGAYNEQFF. In nucleotides, the CDR3 is TGTGCCAGCAGCTTACAGGGGGCATACAATGAGCAGTTCTTC. The gene calls are TRBV11-3 and TRBJ2-1, with 8 positions matching TRBD1. Germline CDR1 and CDR2: SGHNT and YENEEA. J gave up 4 bases and V 2 bases, and 1 base lay outside the gene matches. The CDR3 loop spans 14 amino acids.

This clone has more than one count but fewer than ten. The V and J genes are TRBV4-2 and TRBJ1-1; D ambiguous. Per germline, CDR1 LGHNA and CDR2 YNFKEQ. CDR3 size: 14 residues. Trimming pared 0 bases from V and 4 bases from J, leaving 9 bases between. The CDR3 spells CASSQEGYGTEAFF. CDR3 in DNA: TGTGCCAGCAGCCAAGAAGGGTACGGCACTGAAGCTTTCTTT.

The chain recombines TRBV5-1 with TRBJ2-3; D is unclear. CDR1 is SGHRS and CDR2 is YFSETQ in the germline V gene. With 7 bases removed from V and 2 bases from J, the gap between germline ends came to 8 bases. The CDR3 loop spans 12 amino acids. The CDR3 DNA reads TGCGCCAGCCGATGGGCCACAGATACGCAGTATTTT. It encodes CASRWATDTQYF. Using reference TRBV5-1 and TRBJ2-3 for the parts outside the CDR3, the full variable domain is KAGVTQTPRYLIKTRGQQVTLSCSPISGHRSVSWYQQTPGQGLQFLFEYFSETQRNKGNFPGRFSGRQFSNSRSEMNVSTLELGDSALYLCASRWATDTQYFGPGTRLTVL.

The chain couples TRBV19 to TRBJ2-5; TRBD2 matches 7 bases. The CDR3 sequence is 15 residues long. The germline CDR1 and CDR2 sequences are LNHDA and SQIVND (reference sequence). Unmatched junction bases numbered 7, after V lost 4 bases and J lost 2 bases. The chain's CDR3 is CASSSRWGLQETQYF. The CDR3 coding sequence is TGTGCCAGTAGTAGCCGGTGGGGACTACAAGAGACCCAGTACTTC. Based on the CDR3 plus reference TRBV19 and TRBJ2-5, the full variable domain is DGGITQSPKYLFRKEGQNVTLSCEQNLNHDAMYWYRQDPGQGLRLIYYSQIVNDFQKGDIAEGYSVSREKKESFPLTVTSAQKNPTAFYLCASSSRWGLQETQYFGPGTRLLVL.

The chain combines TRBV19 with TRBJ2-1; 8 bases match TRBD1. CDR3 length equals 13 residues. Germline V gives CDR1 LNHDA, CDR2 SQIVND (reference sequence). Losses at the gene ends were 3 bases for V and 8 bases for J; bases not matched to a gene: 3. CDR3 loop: CASSIRTGYEQFF. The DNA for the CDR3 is TGTGCCAGTAGTATCAGGACAGGGTATGAGCAGTTCTTC.

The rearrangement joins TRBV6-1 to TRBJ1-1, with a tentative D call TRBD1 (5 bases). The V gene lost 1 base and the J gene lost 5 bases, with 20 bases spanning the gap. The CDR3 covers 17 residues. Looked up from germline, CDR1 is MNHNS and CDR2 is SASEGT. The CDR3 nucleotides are TGTGCCAGCAGTGAAGTGGGCGGAGGAAGGGGTTTAACTGAAGCTTTCTTT. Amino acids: CASSEVGGGRGLTEAFF.

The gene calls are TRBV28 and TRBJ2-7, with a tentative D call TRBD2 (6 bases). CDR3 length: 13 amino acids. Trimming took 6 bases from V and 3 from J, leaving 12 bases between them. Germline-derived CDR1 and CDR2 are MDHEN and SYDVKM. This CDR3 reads CASSLPGGYEQYF. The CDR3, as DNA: TGTGCCAGCAGCCTACCCGGGGGCTACGAGCAGTACTTC.

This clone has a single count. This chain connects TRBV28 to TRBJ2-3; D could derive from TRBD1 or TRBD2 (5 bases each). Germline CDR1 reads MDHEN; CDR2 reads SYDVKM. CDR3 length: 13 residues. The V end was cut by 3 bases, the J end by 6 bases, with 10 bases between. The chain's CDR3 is CASSLGPRDTQYF. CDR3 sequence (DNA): TGTGCCAGCAGTTTGGGACCGCGGGATACGCAGTATTTT. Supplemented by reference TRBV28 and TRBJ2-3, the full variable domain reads DVKVTQSSRYLVKRTGEKVFLECVQDMDHENMFWYRQDPGLGLRLIYFSYDVKMKEKGDIPEGYSVSREKKERFSLILESASTNQTSMYLCASSLGPRDTQYFGPGTRLTVL.